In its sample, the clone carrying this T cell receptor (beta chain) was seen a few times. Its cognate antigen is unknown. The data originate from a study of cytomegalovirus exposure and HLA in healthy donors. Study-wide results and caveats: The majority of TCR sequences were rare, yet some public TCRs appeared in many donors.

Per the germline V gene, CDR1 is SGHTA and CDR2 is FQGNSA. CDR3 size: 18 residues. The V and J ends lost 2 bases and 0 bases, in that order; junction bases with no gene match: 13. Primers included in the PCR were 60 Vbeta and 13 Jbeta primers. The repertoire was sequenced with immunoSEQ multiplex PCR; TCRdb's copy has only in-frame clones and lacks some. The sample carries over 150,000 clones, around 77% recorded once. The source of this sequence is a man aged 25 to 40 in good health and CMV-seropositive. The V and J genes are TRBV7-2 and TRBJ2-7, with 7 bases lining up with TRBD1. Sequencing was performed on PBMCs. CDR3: CASSLPFGTAASSYEQYF. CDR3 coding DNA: TGTGCCAGCAGCTTACCATTTGGGACAGCTGCGAGCTCCTACGAGCAGTACTTC. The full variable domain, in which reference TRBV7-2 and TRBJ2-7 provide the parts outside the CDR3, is GAGVSQSPSNKVTEKGKDVELRCDPISGHTALYWYRQSLGQGLEFLIYFQGNSAPDKSGLPSDRFSAERTGGSVSTLTIQRTQQEDSAVYLCASSLPFGTAASSYEQYFGPGTRLTVT.